The following is a TCR beta chain sequence with its context. As yet, its antigen is unknown. This sample stems from a study of cytomegalovirus exposure and HLA in healthy donors. The study ran its PCR with 60 Vbeta and 13 Jbeta primers. Some clones are missing from TCRdb's copy, which holds only in-frame ones; the method was immunoSEQ multiplex PCR. The data hold roughly 150,000 clones, with approximately 80% observed a single time. Whole-study results and caveats: Reports indicated that the classifier achieved high specificity and sensitivity in diagnosing cytomegalovirus status. Association with HLA alleles at 0.05 false discovery rate was found for 17,000 or so TCR beta sequences in a later analysis. TCR beta V- and J-gene trimming was later associated with a missense DCLRE1C variant.

V was pared by 1 base and J by 2 bases, with 11 bases between. CDR1 and CDR2 (germline): SEHNR, FQNEAQ (reference sequence). This CDR3 region has 15 residues. Participants comprised healthy donors of bone marrow. The sequence came from a boy aged 2 to 10 in good health and CMV-seronegative. Sequencing was performed on PBMCs. The rearrangement links TRBV7-9 to TRBJ2-5; weak D call: TRBD1 (5 bases). In DNA form, the CDR3 reads TGTGCCAGCAGCTTAGGTGTAACAGGACAAGAGACCCAGTACTTC. It yields the protein CASSLGVTGQETQYF.